This T cell receptor (beta chain) came from a study of vaccination effects on CD4 cells after COVID-19. V lost 0 bases and J lost 4; bases outside the gene matches: 0. The CDR3 spans 14 residues. Germline values: CDR1 SGHRS, CDR2 YFSETQ. On this clone: Its antigen is unidentified.

Measured with immunoSEQ multiplex PCR; TCRdb has only the in-frame clones, and not every one. The sample shows tens of thousands of clones, about 72% of them seen only once. The culture ran for approximately 10 days, and then CD4+ T cells were isolated. The sequence came from a human donor who had a prior SARS-CoV-2 infection. The chain recombines TRBV5-1 with TRBJ2-1; 8 bases are a match to TRBD1. Sequencing was performed on CD4+ T cells from PBMCs cultured without peptide, taken before COVID-19 vaccination. The CDR3 sequence is CASSLGDRYNEQFF. For the CDR3, the DNA is TGCGCCAGCAGCTTGGGGGACAGGTACAATGAGCAGTTCTTC.